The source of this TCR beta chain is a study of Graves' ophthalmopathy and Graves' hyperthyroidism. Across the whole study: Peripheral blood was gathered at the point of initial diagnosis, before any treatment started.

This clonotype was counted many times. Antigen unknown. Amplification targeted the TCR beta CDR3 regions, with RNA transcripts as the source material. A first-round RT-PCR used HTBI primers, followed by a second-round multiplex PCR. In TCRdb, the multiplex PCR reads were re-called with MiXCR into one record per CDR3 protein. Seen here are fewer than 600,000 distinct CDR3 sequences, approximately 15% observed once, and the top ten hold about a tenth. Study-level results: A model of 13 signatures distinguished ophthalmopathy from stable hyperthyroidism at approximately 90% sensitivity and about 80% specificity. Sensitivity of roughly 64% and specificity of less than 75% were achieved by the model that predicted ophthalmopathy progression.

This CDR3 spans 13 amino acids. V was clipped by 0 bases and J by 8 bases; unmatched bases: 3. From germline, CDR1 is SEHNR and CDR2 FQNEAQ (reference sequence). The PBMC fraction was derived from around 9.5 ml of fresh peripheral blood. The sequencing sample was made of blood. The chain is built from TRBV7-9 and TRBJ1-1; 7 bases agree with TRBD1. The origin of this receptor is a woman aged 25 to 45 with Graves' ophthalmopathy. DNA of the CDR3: TGTGCCAGCAGCTTAGCAGGGGGCCAGGAAGCTTTCTTT. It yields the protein CASSLAGGQEAFF.